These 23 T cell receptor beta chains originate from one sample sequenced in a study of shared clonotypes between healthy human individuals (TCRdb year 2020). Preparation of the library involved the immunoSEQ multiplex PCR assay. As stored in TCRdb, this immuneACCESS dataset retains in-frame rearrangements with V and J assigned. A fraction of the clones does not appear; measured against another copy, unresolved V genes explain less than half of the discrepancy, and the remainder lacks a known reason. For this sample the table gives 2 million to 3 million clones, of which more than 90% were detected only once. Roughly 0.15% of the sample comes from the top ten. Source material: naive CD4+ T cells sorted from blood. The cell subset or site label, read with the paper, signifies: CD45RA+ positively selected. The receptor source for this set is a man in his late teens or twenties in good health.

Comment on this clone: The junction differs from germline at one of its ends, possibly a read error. Here the CDR3 DNA reads TGTGCTAGCAGCCCCGACGGATTGAACACTGAAGCTTTCTTT. Its protein product is CASSPDGLNTEAFF. This chain links TRBV7-7 with TRBJ1-1; no clear D gene. Germline CDR1 reads SSHAT; CDR2 reads FNYEAQ (reference sequence). The CDR3 length is 14 residues.

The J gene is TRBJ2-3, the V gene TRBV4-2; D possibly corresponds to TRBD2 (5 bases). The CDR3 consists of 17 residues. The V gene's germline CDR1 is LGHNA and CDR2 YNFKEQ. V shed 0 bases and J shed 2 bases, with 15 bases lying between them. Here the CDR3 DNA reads TGTGCCAGCAGCCAAGATAACATGGCGACTAACACAGATACGCAGTATTTT. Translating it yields CASSQDNMATNTDTQYF.

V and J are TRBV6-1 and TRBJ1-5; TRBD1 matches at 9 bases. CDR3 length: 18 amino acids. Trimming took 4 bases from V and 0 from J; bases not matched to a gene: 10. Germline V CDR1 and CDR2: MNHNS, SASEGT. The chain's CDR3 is CASSGTTGGFYSNQPQHF. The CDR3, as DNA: TGTGCCAGCAGTGGGACGACAGGGGGGTTCTATAGCAATCAGCCCCAGCATTTT.

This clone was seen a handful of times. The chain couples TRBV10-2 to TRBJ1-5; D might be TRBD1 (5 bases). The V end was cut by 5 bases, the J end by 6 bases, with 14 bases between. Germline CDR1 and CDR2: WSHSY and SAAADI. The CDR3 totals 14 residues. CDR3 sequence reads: CASSPMGVGQPQHF. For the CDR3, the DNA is TGCGCCAGCAGTCCTATGGGGGTCGGTCAGCCCCAGCATTTT.

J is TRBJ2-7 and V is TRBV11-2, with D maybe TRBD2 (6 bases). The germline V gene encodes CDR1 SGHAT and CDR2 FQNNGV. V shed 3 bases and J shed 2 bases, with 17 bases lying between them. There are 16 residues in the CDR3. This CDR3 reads CASSFTTGTETYEQYF. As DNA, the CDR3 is TGTGCCAGCAGCTTTACCACCGGGACTGAGACCTACGAGCAGTACTTC.

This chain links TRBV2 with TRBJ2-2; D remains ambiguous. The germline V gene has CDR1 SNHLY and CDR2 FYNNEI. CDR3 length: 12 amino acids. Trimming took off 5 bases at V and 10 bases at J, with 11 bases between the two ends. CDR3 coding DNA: TGTGCCAGCAGTCCACTGTCGGTGGAGCTGTTTTTT. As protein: CASSPLSVELFF.

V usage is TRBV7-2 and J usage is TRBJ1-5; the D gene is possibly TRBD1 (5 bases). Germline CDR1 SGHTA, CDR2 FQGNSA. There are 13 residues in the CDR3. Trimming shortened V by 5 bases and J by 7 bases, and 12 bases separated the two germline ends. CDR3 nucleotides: TGTGCCAGCAGCCCCAGTGGGGGGCAGCCCCAGCATTTT. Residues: CASSPSGGQPQHF.

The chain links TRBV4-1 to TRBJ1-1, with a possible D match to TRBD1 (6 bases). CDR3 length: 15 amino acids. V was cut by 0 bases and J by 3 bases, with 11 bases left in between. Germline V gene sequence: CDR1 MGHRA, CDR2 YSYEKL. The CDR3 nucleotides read TGCGCCAGCAGCCAAGAGGGGGCGGGGGACACTGAAGCTTTCTTT. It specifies CASSQEGAGDTEAFF.

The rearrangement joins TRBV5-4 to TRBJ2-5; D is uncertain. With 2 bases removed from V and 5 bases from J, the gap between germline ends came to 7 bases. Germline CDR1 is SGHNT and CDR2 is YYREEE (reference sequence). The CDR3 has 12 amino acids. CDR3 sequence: CASSFLLETQYF. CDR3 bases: TGTGCCAGCAGCTTCTTGCTGGAGACCCAGTACTTC. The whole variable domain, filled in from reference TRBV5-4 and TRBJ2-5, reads ETGVTQSPTHLIKTRGQQVTLRCSSQSGHNTVSWYQQALGQGPQFIFQYYREEENGRGNFPPRFSGLQFPNYSSELNVNALELDDSALYLCASSFLLETQYFGPGTRLLVL.

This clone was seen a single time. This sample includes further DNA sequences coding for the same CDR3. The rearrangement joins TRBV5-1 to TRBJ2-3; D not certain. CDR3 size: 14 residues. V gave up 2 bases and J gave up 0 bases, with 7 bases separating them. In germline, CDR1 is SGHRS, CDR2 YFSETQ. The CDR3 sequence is CASSFWASTDTQYF. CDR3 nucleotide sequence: TGCGCCAGCAGCTTTTGGGCTAGCACAGATACGCAGTATTTT.

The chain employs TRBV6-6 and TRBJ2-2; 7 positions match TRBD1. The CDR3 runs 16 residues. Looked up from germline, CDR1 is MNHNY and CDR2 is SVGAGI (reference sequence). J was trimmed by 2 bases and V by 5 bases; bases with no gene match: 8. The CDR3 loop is CASSLQGPPNTGELFF. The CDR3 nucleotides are TGTGCCAGCAGTCTACAGGGGCCACCTAACACCGGGGAGCTGTTTTTT.

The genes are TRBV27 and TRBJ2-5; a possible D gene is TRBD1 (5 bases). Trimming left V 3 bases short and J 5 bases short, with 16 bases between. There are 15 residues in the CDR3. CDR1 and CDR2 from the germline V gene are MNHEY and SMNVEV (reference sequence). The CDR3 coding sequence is TGTGCCAGCAGTTTCCCCCTTACAGGACGGGAGACCCAGTACTTC. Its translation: CASSFPLTGRETQYF.

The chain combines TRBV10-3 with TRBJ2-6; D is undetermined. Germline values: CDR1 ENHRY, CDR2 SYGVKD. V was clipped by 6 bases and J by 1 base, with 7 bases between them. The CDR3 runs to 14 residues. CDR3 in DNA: TGTGCCATCAGCCCCGAATCTGGGGCCAACGTCCTGACTTTC. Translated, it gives CAISPESGANVLTF.

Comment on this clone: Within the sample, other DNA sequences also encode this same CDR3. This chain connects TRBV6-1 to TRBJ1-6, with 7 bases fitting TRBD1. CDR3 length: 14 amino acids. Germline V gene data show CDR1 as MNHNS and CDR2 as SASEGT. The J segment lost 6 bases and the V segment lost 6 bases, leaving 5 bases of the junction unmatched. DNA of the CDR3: TGTGCCAGCAGCAGCGGGACAGCTAATTCACCCCTCCACTTT. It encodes CASSSGTANSPLHF.

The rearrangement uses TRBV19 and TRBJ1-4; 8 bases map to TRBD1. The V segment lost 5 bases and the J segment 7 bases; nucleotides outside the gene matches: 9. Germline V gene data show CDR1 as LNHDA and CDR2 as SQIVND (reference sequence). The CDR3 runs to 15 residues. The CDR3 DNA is TGTGCCAGTAGTGCCGGACAGGGCCGGGGTGAAAAACTGTTTTTT. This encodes CASSAGQGRGEKLFF.

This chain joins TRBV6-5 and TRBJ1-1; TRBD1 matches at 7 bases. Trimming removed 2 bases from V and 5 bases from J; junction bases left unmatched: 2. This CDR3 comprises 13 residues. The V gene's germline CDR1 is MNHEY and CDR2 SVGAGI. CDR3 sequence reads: CASSYNRGTEAFF. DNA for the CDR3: TGTGCCAGCAGTTACAACAGGGGTACTGAAGCTTTCTTT.

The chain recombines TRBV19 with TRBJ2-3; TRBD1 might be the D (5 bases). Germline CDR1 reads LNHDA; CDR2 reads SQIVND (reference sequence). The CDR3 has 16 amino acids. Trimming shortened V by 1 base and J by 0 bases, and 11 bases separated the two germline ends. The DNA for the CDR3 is TGTGCCAGTAGTATAGCCCAACAGGCTAGCACAGATACGCAGTATTTT. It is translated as CASSIAQQASTDTQYF.

The CDR3 bases are TGTGCCAGCAGTGAAGTGTGGGGGGGAAACCAGCCCCAGCATTTT. It translates to CASSEVWGGNQPQHF. V gene TRBV6-1 combines with J gene TRBJ1-5; maybe TRBD1 (5 bases). Trimming took 1 base from V and 7 from J, leaving 14 bases between them. This CDR3 has 15 residues. Germline lookup yields CDR1 MNHNS and CDR2 SASEGT.

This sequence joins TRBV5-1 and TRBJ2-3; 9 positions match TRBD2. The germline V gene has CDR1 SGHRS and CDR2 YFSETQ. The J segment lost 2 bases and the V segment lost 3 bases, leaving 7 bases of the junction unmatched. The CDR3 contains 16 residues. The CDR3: CASSSRLAGNTDTQYF. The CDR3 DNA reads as TGCGCCAGCAGCTCGCGCCTAGCGGGGAACACAGATACGCAGTATTTT.

Here the CDR3 reads CASSLTSGDQETQYF. In DNA form, the CDR3 reads TGTGCCAGCAGCTTAACTAGCGGGGACCAAGAGACCCAGTACTTC. V gene TRBV7-2 combines with J gene TRBJ2-5; 10 nucleotides match TRBD2. Trimming at V came to 2 bases and at J to 0 bases, leaving 0 bases not matched to a gene. The CDR3 length is 15 residues. Germline V gene lookup returns CDR1 SGHTA and CDR2 FQGNSA.

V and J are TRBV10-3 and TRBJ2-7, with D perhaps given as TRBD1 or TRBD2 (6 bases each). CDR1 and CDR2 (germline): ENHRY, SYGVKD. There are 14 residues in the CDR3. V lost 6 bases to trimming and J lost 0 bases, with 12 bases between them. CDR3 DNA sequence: TGTGCCATCAGGACTAGGGACACCTCCTACGAGCAGTACTTC. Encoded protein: CAIRTRDTSYEQYF.

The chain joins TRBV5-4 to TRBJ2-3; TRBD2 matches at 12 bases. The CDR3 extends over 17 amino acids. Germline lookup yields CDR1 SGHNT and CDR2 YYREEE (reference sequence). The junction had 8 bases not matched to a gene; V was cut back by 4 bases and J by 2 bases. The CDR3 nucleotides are TGTGCCAGCAGCCCCCGGACTAGCGGGGTGAACACAGATACGCAGTATTTT. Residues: CASSPRTSGVNTDTQYF.

The CDR3 DNA reads TGTGCCAGTAGTGGGGGGAGGGCTTCCTACAATGAGCAGTTCTTC. Translating it yields CASSGGRASYNEQFF. The rearrangement joins TRBV19 to TRBJ2-1, with 7 positions matching TRBD2. Trimming at V came to 5 bases and at J to 1 base, leaving 5 bases not matched to a gene. Germline V gene sequence: CDR1 LNHDA, CDR2 SQIVND (reference sequence). CDR3 length equals 15 residues.